This entry features one T cell receptor beta chain sequence. Its antigen is not known. TCRdb keeps only in-frame clones here, not all; method: immunoSEQ multiplex PCR. The sample holds about 88,000 clones, 60% to 80% seen once. This specimen comes from a study of radiotherapy plus CTLA-4 blockade in lung cancer. Whole-study results and caveats: Clones derived from tumor TCRs expanded in blood after radiotherapy plus ipilimumab.

This CDR3 spans 15 amino acids. Trimming at V came to 8 bases and at J to 5 bases, leaving 14 bases not matched to a gene. Germline CDR1 is MDHEN and CDR2 is SYDVKM. Enrolled patients, whose metastatic non-small-cell lung cancer was chemo-refractory, received focal radiation plus CTLA-4 blockade with ipilimumab. The clonotype was recovered from a human donor with non-small cell lung cancer that progressed on radiotherapy plus ipilimumab. The chain couples TRBV28 to TRBJ2-5; TRBD1 matches at 7 bases. The sequenced sample was peripheral blood, obtained from a patient treated with radiotherapy plus ipilimumab. The CDR3 is CASQSQGVDWETQYF. CDR3 bases: TGTGCCAGCCAATCCCAGGGGGTAGATTGGGAGACCCAGTACTTC.